This T cell receptor beta chain was sequenced in a study of shared clonotypes between healthy human individuals. The overall study: A couple of women and a few men aged 18 to 49 served as donors.

Clones were sequenced by immunoSEQ multiplex PCR, and TCRdb holds only the in-frame ones, with some missing. The sample holds millions of clones, over 85% seen once. The V and J ends lost 1 base and 0 bases respectively, with 6 bases between them. Germline V lookup: CDR1 LGHNA, CDR2 YNFKEQ. CDR3 size: 14 residues. Nashville, Tennessee was home to all donors, who were Caucasian adults. What was sequenced was naive CD4+ T cells sorted from blood. The subset here: CD45RA+ positively selected. The receptor was isolated from a man in his late teens or twenties in good health. The V and J genes are TRBV4-2 and TRBJ1-1; no reliable D call. This chain's CDR3 is CASSQVIVNTEAFF. CDR3 nucleotide sequence: TGTGCCAGCAGCCAAGTGATAGTGAACACTGAAGCTTTCTTT.